The 19 T cell receptor beta chains below come from one sample, sequenced in a study of control samples from healthy donors and cancer patients. Repertoires were generated with immunoSEQ multiplex PCR, while TCRdb's copy carries only in-frame clones and drops some. The sample lists some 97,000 clones, roughly 87% seen once, with 18% in the top ten. Sequencing input: blood. These receptors were collected from a woman between 50 and 59 years old in good health.

V usage is TRBV7-9 and J usage is TRBJ1-1, with D perhaps matching TRBD1 (6 bases). The CDR3 extends over 16 amino acids. V was cut by 4 bases and J by 1 base, with 16 bases left in between. Germline V gene sequence: CDR1 SEHNR, CDR2 FQNEAQ (reference sequence). The CDR3 nucleotides are TGTGCCAGCAGCTCCACCTATAAGGACAGGAACACTGAAGCTTTCTTT. As protein: CASSSTYKDRNTEAFF.

The chain uses TRBV18 and TRBJ2-3, with D perhaps being TRBD1 or TRBD2 (5 bases each). Germline V CDR1 and CDR2: KGHSH, LQKENI. Trimming cost V 2 bases and J 4 bases, with 13 bases left between them. The CDR3 loop spans 15 amino acids. In DNA form, the CDR3 reads TGTGCCAGCTCACCAGGGACGGTAGCCGCAGATACGCAGTATTTT. Amino acids: CASSPGTVAADTQYF.

The chain links TRBV19 to TRBJ2-1; a weak D match, TRBD2 (5 bases). Between the trimmed V and J ends, which lost 4 bases and 9 bases, there was a span of 16 bases. The CDR3 consists of 14 residues. Germline V gene lookup returns CDR1 LNHDA and CDR2 SQIVND (reference sequence). The CDR3 is CASSTLRIEGEQFF. CDR3 nucleotide sequence: TGTGCCAGTAGTACCCTCCGAATTGAGGGTGAGCAGTTCTTC.

The chain couples TRBV30 to TRBJ1-5; 7 bases align to TRBD1. Germline lookup yields CDR1 GTSNPN and CDR2 SVGIG (reference sequence). J was trimmed by 1 base and V by 7 bases; bases with no gene match: 4. This CDR3 is built from 13 residues. The CDR3 DNA is TGTGCCTTCAGGGGGAAGAGCAATCAGCCCCAGCATTTT. This gives the protein CAFRGKSNQPQHF.

The chain joins TRBV6-6 to TRBJ1-2, with 8 nucleotides matching TRBD1. This CDR3 region has 16 residues. Germline CDR1 MNHNY, CDR2 SVGAGI (reference sequence). V lost 0 bases, J lost 7 bases, and 10 bases stayed unmatched. CDR3 coding DNA: TGTGCCAGCAGTTACTCGCCGGGGCAGGGGGCGGGTGGCTACACCTTC. It specifies CASSYSPGQGAGGYTF.

The chain couples TRBV6-6 to TRBJ2-7; 7 bases are a match to TRBD2. Trimming cost V 4 bases and J 3 bases; bases outside gene matches: 6. Per germline, CDR1 MNHNY and CDR2 SVGAGI (reference sequence). This CDR3 comprises 14 residues. The CDR3: CASSWGGSYYEQYV. The CDR3 DNA sequence: TGTGCCAGCAGTTGGGGAGGGTCATACTACGAGCAGTACGTC.

CDR3 nucleotide sequence: TGTGCCAGCAGTTACTCCGAGGGGGAACAGCCCCAGCATTTT. Protein product: CASSYSEGEQPQHF. V and J are TRBV6-2 or TRBV6-3 and TRBJ1-5, with D tentatively TRBD1 (6 bases). The CDR3 runs to 14 residues. Trimming took 0 bases from V and 7 from J, leaving 10 bases between them. CDR1 is MNHEY, CDR2 SVGEGT, per germline.

V usage is TRBV23-1 and J usage is TRBJ2-1, with 8 bases identical to TRBD2. TRBV23-1 is assigned to the ORF class and has an uncertain function. This CDR3 region has 14 residues. J lost 8 bases, V lost 6 bases, and 9 bases had no gene match. The CDR3 nucleotides are TGCGCCAGCAGATCCGAGAGCGGGGGCGATGAGCAGTTCTTC. Its translation is CASRSESGGDEQFF.

This chain links TRBV4-1 with TRBJ2-1, with 7 nucleotides matching TRBD2. Germline CDR1 MGHRA, CDR2 YSYEKL. Trimming removed 1 base from V and 8 bases from J; junction bases left unmatched: 5. The CDR3 loop spans 14 amino acids. Here the CDR3 reads CASSQVGGGYEQFF. As DNA, the CDR3 is TGCGCCAGCAGCCAAGTGGGGGGGGGATATGAGCAGTTCTTC.

The V call is TRBV19, the J call TRBJ1-1; TRBD1 is a possible D gene (5 bases). The CDR3 is made up of 15 amino acids. CDR1 and CDR2 (germline): LNHDA, SQIVND (reference sequence). The V and J ends lost 1 base and 4 bases respectively, with 13 bases between them. CDR3 coding DNA: TGTGCCAGTAGTATAGCTTCCGGTGGGGCCACTGAAGCTTTCTTT. Protein sequence: CASSIASGGATEAFF.

The V gene is TRBV6-2 or TRBV6-3, the J gene TRBJ2-5; D is possibly TRBD2 (6 bases). Germline V gene lookup returns CDR1 MNHEY and CDR2 SVGEGT. The germline V and J ends were trimmed by 2 bases and 5 bases, with 12 bases remaining between them. The CDR3 spans 14 residues. The CDR3 region has the DNA TGTGCCAGCAGTTACGATAGGGAGGTGGAGACCCAGTACTTC. Amino acids: CASSYDREVETQYF.

This clone was detected a few times. The genes are TRBV7-9 and TRBJ2-5; D gene ambiguous. CDR1 SEHNR and CDR2 FQNEAQ come from the germline V gene (reference sequence). This CDR3 is built from 12 residues. V lost 1 base and J lost 5, with 5 bases in between. CDR3 residues: CASSLDWETQYF. CDR3 nucleotides: TGTGCCAGCAGCTTAGACTGGGAGACCCAGTACTTC.

The CDR3 DNA sequence: TGTGCCTGGGCGATCGGGACAATTACAGGCGATTCCTACGAGCAGTACTTC. This encodes CAWAIGTITGDSYEQYF. V is TRBV30 and J is TRBJ2-7; weak D call: TRBD1 (6 bases). V was cut by 5 bases and J by 1 base, with 24 bases left in between. The CDR3 contains 17 residues. Per the germline V gene, CDR1 is GTSNPN and CDR2 is SVGIG (reference sequence). The full variable domain, rest sourced from reference TRBV30 and TRBJ2-7, is SQTIHQWPATLVQPVGSPLSLECTVEGTSNPNLYWYRQAAGRGLQLLFYSVGIGQISSEVPQNLSASRPQDRQFILSSKKLLLSDSGFYLCAWAIGTITGDSYEQYFGPGTRLTVT.

The CDR3 loop is CASSPGGNRGHGELFF. The CDR3 DNA follows: TGTGCCAGCAGCCCAGGCGGGAACAGGGGCCACGGGGAGCTGTTTTTT. The genes are TRBV9 and TRBJ2-2; tentative D call: TRBD1 (7 bases). V lost 4 bases and J 7 bases, leaving 20 bases between the germline ends. This CDR3 is 16 amino acids long. Germline V gene lookup returns CDR1 SGDLS and CDR2 YYNGEE.

V and J are TRBV5-1 and TRBJ2-3; the D gene is possibly TRBD2 (5 bases). The CDR3 loop spans 12 amino acids. The ends were cut back, 5 bases at V and 3 bases at J, with 7 bases in the middle. Germline-derived CDR1 and CDR2 are SGHRS and YFSETQ. The CDR3: CASRGGTDTQYF. In DNA, the CDR3 is TGCGCCAGCAGGGGCGGGACAGATACGCAGTATTTT.

J is TRBJ1-3 and V is TRBV5-1, with TRBD1 matching 7 bases. V gave up 4 bases and J gave up 0 bases; unmatched junction bases: 10. The CDR3 runs to 17 residues. The germline gives CDR1 SGHRS, CDR2 YFSETQ. The CDR3 loop reads CASSLQGVKSSGNTIYF. Here the CDR3 DNA reads TGCGCCAGCAGCCTTCAGGGGGTCAAGAGCTCTGGAAACACCATATATTTT.

The V call is TRBV19, the J call TRBJ1-1; 8 bases line up with TRBD1. After removal of 3 bases from V and 2 bases from J, the junction contained 2 bases not matched to a gene. The germline gives CDR1 LNHDA, CDR2 SQIVND (reference sequence). The CDR3 sequence is 14 residues long. The DNA for the CDR3 is TGTGCCAGTAGTATGACAGGGGCTAACACTGAAGCTTTCTTT. It yields the protein CASSMTGANTEAFF.

This clone was detected once. This rearrangement joins TRBV20-1 to TRBJ1-2; possibly TRBD1 for D (6 bases). CDR3 length: 11 amino acids. The ends were cut back, 6 bases at V and 8 bases at J, with 13 bases in the middle. Germline V lookup: CDR1 DFQATT, CDR2 SNEGSKA (reference sequence). CDR3 DNA: TGCAGTGCAGCGGGGGCAGGCGGCTACACCTTC. This codes for CSAAGAGGYTF.

This clone has more than one count but fewer than ten. The rearrangement uses TRBV19 and TRBJ2-7, with TRBD1 matching over 8 bases. V gave up 7 bases and J gave up 3 bases; unmatched junction bases: 11. The CDR3 runs 15 residues. Germline CDR1 is LNHDA and CDR2 is SQIVND (reference sequence). The CDR3 is CASTPSGTGLYEQYF. CDR3 DNA sequence: TGTGCCAGTACTCCATCCGGGACAGGCCTCTACGAGCAGTACTTC.